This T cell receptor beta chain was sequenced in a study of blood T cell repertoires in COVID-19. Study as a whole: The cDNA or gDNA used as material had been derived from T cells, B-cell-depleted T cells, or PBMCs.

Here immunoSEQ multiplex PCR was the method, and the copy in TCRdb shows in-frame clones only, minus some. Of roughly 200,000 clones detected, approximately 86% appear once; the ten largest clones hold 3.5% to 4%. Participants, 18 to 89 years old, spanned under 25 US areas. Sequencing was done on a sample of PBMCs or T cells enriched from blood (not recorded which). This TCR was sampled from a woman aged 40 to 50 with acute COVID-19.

For the CDR3, the DNA is TGTGCCACCAGTGGGGGGACAGGGGGCAGCTATGGCTACACCTTC. Its translation: CATSGGTGGSYGYTF. V usage is TRBV24-1 and J usage is TRBJ1-2, with 12 positions matching TRBD1. Germline V CDR1 and CDR2: KGHDR, SFDVKD. V was clipped by 5 bases and J by 4 bases; unmatched bases: 4. CDR3 length equals 15 residues.